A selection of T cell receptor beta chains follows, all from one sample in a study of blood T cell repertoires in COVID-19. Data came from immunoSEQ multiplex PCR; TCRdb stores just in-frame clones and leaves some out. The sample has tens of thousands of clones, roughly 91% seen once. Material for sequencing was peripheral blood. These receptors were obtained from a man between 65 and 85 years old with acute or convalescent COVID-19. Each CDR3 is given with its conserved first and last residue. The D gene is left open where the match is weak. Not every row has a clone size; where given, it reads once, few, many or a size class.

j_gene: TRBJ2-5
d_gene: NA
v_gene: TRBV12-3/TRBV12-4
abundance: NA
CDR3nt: TGTGCCAGCAGCCTCAGTCAAGAGACCCAGTACTTC
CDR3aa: CASSLSQETQYF

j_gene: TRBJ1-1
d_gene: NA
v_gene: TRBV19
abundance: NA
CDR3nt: TGTGCCAGTAGTATAGTGGAGGGAGCAGCTTTCTTT
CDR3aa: CASSIVEGAAFF

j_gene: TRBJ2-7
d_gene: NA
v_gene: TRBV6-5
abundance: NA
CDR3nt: TGTGCCAGCAGTTCACCCCTGGACAGATACGAGCAGTACTTC
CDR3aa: CASSSPLDRYEQYF

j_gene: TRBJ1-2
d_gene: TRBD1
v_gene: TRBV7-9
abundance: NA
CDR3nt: TGTGCCAGCAGCTTAGCGGGGACAGGGGCTGCTGGCTACACCTTC
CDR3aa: CASSLAGTGAAGYTF

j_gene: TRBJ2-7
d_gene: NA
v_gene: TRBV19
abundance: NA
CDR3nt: TGTGCCAGTAGTATCGGGAAGCACTACGAGCAGTACTTC
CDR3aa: CASSIGKHYEQYF

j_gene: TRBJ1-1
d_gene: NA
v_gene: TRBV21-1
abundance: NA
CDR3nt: TGTGCCAGCAGAACAACAGGGTTAAATCTCGGTGAAGCTTTCTTT
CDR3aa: CASRTTGLNLGEAFF

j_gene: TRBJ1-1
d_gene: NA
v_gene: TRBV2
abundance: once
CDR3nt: TGTGCCAGCAGTGAAAAGTTGGAGGAACTGGGTGAAGCTTTCTTT
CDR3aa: CASSEKLEELGEAFF

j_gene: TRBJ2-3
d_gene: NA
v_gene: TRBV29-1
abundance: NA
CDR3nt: TGCAGCGTGGACGGACTATATCATGAGACAGATACGCAGTATTTT
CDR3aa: CSVDGLYHETDTQYF

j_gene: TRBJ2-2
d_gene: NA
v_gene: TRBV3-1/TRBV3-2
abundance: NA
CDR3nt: TGTGCCAGCAGCGAGGGTTTCCACACCGGGGAGCTGTTTTTT
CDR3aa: CASSEGFHTGELFF

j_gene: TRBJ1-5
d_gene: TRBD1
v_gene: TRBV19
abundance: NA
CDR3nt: TGTGCCAGCATGCCGCGACAGGGGGCGCGTAGCAATCAGCCCCAGCATTTT
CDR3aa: CASMPRQGARSNQPQHF

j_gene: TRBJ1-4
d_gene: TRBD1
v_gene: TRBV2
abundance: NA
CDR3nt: TGTGCCAGCCGGGTAACAGGGGCTAATGAAAAACTGTTTTTT
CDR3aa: CASRVTGANEKLFF

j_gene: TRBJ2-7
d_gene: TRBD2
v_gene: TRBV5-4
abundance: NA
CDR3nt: TGTGCCAGCAGCTTGCGGGACTACCCCTACGAGCAGTACTTC
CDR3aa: CASSLRDYPYEQYF

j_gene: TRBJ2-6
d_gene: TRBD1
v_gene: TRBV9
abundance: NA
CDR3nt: TGTGCCAGCAGCGACGGGACAGGCTCCTCTGGGGCCAACGTCCTGACTTTC
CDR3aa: CASSDGTGSSGANVLTF

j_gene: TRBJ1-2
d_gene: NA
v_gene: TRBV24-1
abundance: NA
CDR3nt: TGTGCCACCAGTGACCCTCTAACAGGGAATGGCTACACCTTC
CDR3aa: CATSDPLTGNGYTF

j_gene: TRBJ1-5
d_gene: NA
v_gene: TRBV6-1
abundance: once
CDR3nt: TGTGCCAGCAGTGACCAATCCAGGGTTTTCGGTCAGCCCCAGCATTTT
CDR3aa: CASSDQSRVFGQPQHF

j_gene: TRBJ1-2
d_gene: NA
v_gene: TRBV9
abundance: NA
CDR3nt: TGTGCCAGCAGCGCCTCTAGTGGGGGCGGCTATGGCTACACCTTC
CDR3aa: CASSASSGGGYGYTF

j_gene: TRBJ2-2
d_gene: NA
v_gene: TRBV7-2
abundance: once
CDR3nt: TGTGCCAGCAGACTATGGGCCGGGGAGCTGTTTTTT
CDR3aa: CASRLWAGELFF

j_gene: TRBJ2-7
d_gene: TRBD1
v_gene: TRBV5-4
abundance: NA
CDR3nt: TGTGCCAGCAGCCTCGGGACAGACTCATCCTACGAGCAGTACTTC
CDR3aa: CASSLGTDSSYEQYF

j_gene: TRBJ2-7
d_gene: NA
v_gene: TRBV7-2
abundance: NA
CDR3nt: TGTGCCAGCAGCCAGAGGAGCTCCTACGAGCAGTACTTC
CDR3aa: CASSQRSSYEQYF

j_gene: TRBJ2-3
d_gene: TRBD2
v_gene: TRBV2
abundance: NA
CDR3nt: TGTGCCAGCAGTAATAGCGGGAGGGCCCTTCTCTCAGATACGCAGTATTTT
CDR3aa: CASSNSGRALLSDTQYF

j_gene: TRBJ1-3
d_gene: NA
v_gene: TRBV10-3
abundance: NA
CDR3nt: TGTGCCATCAGTGAGCGAAAAGCTCCAGGGGCGGCTGGAAACACCATATATTTT
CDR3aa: CAISERKAPGAAGNTIYF

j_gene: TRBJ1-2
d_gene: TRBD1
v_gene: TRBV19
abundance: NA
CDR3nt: TGTGCCAGTAGTAACCGAGGGGGCGCAGGGTATGGCTACACCTTC
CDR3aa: CASSNRGGAGYGYTF

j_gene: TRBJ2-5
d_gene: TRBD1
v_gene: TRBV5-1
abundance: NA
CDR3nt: TGCGCCAGCAAAGGGGGCGTGGGCGGGTCAGAGACCCAGTACTTC
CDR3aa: CASKGGVGGSETQYF

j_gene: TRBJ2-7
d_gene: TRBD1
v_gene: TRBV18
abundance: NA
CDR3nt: TGTGCCAGCTCATGGACAGGGGAGGCTTCTCCTAGCGAGCAGTACTTC
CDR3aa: CASSWTGEASPSEQYF

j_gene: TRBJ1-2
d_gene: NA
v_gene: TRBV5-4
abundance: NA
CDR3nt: TGTGCCAGCACCAATGTGGGAGGGTACTATGGCTACACCTTC
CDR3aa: CASTNVGGYYGYTF

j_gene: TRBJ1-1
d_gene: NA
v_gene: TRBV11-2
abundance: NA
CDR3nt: TGTGCCAGCAGCTTAGAGGGCAGAGTGAACACTGAAGCTTTCTTT
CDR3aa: CASSLEGRVNTEAFF

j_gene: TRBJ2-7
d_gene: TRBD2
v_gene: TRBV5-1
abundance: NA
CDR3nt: TGCGCCAGCAGCTTGGGTGCTAGCGGGGGCACCTACGAGCAGTACTTC
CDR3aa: CASSLGASGGTYEQYF

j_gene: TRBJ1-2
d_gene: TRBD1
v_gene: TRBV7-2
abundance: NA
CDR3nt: TGTGCCAGCAGCGCAAGGGCCGGACAGGGATCCGGCTACACCTTC
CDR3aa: CASSARAGQGSGYTF

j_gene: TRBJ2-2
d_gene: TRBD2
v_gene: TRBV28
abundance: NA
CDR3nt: TGTGCCAGCAGTTCGCCCCTGGGTAGCGGGGCGAACACCGGGGAGCTGTTTTTT
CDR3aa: CASSSPLGSGANTGELFF

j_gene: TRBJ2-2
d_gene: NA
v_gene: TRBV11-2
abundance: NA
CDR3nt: TGTGCCAGCAGCTTAGTAACTCTCGGGGAGCTGTTTTTT
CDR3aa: CASSLVTLGELFF

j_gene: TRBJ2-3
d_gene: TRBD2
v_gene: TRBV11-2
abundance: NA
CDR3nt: TGTGCCAGCAGCTTAGATTTGGTCCTAGCGGGCCGGACTAGCACAGATACGCAGTATTTT
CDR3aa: CASSLDLVLAGRTSTDTQYF

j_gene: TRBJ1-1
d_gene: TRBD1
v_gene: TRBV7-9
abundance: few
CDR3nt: TGTGCCAGCAGCCTTGGACAGGGGGCGAATGAAGCTTTCTTT
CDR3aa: CASSLGQGANEAFF

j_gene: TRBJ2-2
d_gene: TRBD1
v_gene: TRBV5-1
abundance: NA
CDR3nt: TGCGCCAGCAGCTTTTTGACAGGGGGTACCGGGGAGCTGTTTTTT
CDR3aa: CASSFLTGGTGELFF

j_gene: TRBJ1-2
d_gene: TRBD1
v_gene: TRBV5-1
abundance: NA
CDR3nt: TGCGCCAGCAGCTGGGACAGTGACTATGGCTACACCTTC
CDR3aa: CASSWDSDYGYTF

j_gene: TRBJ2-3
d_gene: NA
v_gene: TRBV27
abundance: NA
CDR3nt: TGTGCCAGCACTGGGGCCGGCACAGATACGCAGTATTTT
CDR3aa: CASTGAGTDTQYF

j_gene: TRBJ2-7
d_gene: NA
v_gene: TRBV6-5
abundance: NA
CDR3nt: TGTGCCAGCAGCTTCACGGGATTCTACGAGCAGTACTTC
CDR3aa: CASSFTGFYEQYF

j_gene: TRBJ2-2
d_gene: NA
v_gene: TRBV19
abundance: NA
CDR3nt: TGTGCCAGTAGGGGTCGGGGGATGGTCGGGGAGCTGTTTTTT
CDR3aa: CASRGRGMVGELFF

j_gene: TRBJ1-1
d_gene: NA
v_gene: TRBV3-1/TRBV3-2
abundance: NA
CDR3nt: TGTGCCAGCAGCCCTTCGTCCTACACTGAAGCTTTCTTT
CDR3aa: CASSPSSYTEAFF

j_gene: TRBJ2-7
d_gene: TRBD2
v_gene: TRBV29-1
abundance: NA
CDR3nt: TGCAGCGTTGAAGGAGGGACTAGCGGGAGCTCCTACGAGCAGTACTTC
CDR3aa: CSVEGGTSGSSYEQYF

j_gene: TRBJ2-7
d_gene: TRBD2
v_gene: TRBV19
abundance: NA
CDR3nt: TGTGCCAGTAGTCCCGGACTAGCGGGGAGGCAAGTCTTC
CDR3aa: CASSPGLAGRQVF

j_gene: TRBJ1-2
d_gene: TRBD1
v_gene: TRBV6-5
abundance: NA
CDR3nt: TGTGCCAGCAGTTACTCAGGGACAGGGGGCCGGGGCTACACCTTC
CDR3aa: CASSYSGTGGRGYTF

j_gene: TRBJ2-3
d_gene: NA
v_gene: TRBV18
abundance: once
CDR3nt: TGTGCCAGCTCACCCACAGGGCTGGGTAACACAGATACGCAGTATTTT
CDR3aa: CASSPTGLGNTDTQYF

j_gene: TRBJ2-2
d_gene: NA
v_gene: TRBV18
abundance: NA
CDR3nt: TGTGCCAGCTCCCTACGCCAAGAAAACACCGGGGAGCTGTTTTTT
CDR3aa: CASSLRQENTGELFF

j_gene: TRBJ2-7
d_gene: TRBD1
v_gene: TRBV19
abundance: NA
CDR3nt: TGTGCCAGTAGTATAAAGACAGGGGGCCCCTACGAGCAGTACTTC
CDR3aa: CASSIKTGGPYEQYF